The subject of this entry is one T cell receptor (beta chain). Its antigen is unknown. The V end lost 0 bases, the J end lost 9 bases, and 10 bases lay between the germline ends. This CDR3 spans 13 amino acids. Germline assignment: CDR1 MNHNS and CDR2 SASEGT. The record originates from a study of shared clonotypes between healthy human individuals. Whole-study findings and limits: Generally, naive subsets (rather than memory subsets) showed larger estimated richness.

Profiling relied on immunoSEQ multiplex PCR, and the TCRdb table lists in-frame clones only, not all of them. The data hold 850,000 to 1,200,000 clones, with roughly 75% observed a single time. Sequenced input: memory CD4+ T cells sorted from blood. As to subset: CD45RA-negative fraction. The sequence was collected from a man younger than 35 in good health. The chain uses TRBV6-1 and TRBJ2-3; unclear D gene. Written as DNA, the CDR3 is TGTGCCAGCAGTGAAGCAGAAAGGGCGACGCAGTATTTT. Its protein product is CASSEAERATQYF.